This entry describes one TCR beta chain. TCRdb's table, derived via immunoSEQ multiplex PCR, lists solely in-frame clones and lacks some. Here the sample spans tens of thousands of clones, 90% to 97% being singletons. CDR1 and CDR2 from the germline V gene are SQVTM and ANQGSEA. The CDR3 extends over 12 amino acids. The V end was cut by 6 bases, the J end by 3 bases, with 9 bases between. This sample is drawn from a study of technical replicates of blood from several donors. The sample comprised T cells isolated from PBMCs. This clonotype originated in a human donor in good health. J is TRBJ2-1 and V is TRBV29-1; a weak D match, TRBD2 (5 bases). For the CDR3, the DNA is TGCAGCGTATACGGGAACTACAATGAGCAGTTCTTC. This gives the protein CSVYGNYNEQFF.